The clone carrying this T cell receptor beta chain was counted between two and nine times. Trimming shortened V by 7 bases and J by 3 bases, and 22 bases separated the two germline ends. The length of the CDR3 is 15 residues. Germline-derived CDR1 and CDR2 are SQVTM and ANQGSEA. Sequencing was performed with immunoSEQ multiplex PCR; in TCRdb, only in-frame clones are kept and a portion is missing. Among 86,000 or so clones listed, 85% were seen once. The time point was: pretreatment peripheral blood. Sampling of each patient yielded between 1 and 8 specimens, collected pretreatment and on-treatment. The data are from a study of PD-L1 blockade in urothelial cancer.

This clonotype originated in a man between 60 and 70 years old with urothelial cancer. Sequencing used PBMCs, obtained around atezolizumab (anti-PD-L1) treatment. The chain carries TRBV29-1 and TRBJ2-7; D is perhaps TRBD2 (6 bases). The CDR3 DNA follows: TGCAGCGCGGCCAATGAGGGGAGGTTTTACTACGAGCAGTACTTC. This translates into CSAANEGRFYYEQYF.